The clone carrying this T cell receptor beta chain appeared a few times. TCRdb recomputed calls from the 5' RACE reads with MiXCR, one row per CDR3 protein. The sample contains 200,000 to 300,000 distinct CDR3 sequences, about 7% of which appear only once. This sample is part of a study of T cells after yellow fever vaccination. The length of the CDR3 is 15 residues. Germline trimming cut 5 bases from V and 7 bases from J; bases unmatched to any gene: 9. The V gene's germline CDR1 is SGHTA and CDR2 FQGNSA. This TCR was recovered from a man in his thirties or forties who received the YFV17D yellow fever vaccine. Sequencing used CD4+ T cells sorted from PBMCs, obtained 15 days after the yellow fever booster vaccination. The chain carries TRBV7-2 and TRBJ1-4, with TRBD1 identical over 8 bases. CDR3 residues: CASSQGQGGGEKLFF. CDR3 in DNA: TGTGCCAGCAGCCAAGGACAGGGTGGCGGTGAAAAACTGTTTTTT. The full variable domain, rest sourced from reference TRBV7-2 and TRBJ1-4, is GAGVSQSPSNKVTEKGKDVELRCDPISGHTALYWYRQSLGQGLEFLIYFQGNSAPDKSGLPSDRFSAERTGGSVSTLTIQRTQQEDSAVYLCASSQGQGGGEKLFFGSGTQLSVL.